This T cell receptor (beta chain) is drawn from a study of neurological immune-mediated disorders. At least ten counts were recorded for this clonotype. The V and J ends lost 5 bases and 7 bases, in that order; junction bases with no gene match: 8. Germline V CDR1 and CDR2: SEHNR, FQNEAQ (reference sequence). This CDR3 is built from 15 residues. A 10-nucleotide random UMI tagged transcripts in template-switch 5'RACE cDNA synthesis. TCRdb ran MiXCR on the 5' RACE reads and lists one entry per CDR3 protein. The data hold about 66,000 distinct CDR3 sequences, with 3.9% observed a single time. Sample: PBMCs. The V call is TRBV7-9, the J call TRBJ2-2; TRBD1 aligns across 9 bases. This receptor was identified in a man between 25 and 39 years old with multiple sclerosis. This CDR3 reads CASSKLQGADGELFF. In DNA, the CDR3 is TGTGCCAGCAGCAAACTACAGGGGGCGGACGGGGAGCTGTTTTTT.